The clone carrying this T cell receptor (beta chain) has only a few counts. Its antigen is still unknown. TCRdb re-derived calls from the RACE reads in MiXCR, one entry per CDR3 protein. The sample carries a few hundred thousand distinct CDR3 sequences, approximately 5.1% recorded once. This entry belongs to a study of human T cells and chemical hapten exposure. Whole-study results and caveats: Relative to controls, expanded TCRs formed significantly more large CDR3 similarity clusters. A positive correlation with patch test score was found for PT1 expanded TCR counts.

Specified time point: patch test 1, 2 weeks after DPC sensitization. The sample's treatment: therapeutic diphenylcyclopropenone sensitization with weekly scalp DPC. The material was whole blood, obtained in connection with sensitization to the hapten diphenylcyclopropenone (DPC). The origin of this receptor is a woman between 50 and 59 years old with alopecia areata. Some clones in this sample may be carry-over from other donors' samples.

The CDR3 bases are TGTGCCAGCAGCTTAGGCGGGAGCGACACAGATACGCAGTATTTT. It is translated as CASSLGGSDTDTQYF. The chain is built from TRBV7-2 and TRBJ2-3, with 7 bases lining up with TRBD2. The germline V gene has CDR1 SGHTA and CDR2 FQGNSA. V shed 1 base and J 2 bases; nucleotides not matched to a gene: 3. The CDR3 has 15 amino acids.